The 27 T cell receptor beta chains reported below all come from one sample, sequenced in a study of shared clonotypes between healthy human individuals. Positively selected for CCR7, the CD45RO-negative cells used as naive CD8 cells excluded terminally differentiated effector memory CD45RA+ cells. Sequenced by immunoSEQ multiplex PCR; TCRdb stores in-frame clones only, minus some. The repertoire has approximately 840,000 clones, around 96% of them found once; the top ten carry around 0.25%. The sequenced material came from naive CD8+ T cells sorted from blood. These receptors were obtained from a young man in good health.

The gene calls are TRBV5-4 and TRBJ2-3, with D possibly being TRBD2 (6 bases). V lost 5 bases, J lost 0 bases, and 16 bases lay in between. The germline V gene has CDR1 SGHNT and CDR2 YYREEE (reference sequence). The CDR3 is 16 amino acids. The CDR3 region is CASRPLAGTSTDTQYF. CDR3 nucleotide sequence: TGTGCCAGCAGGCCTCTTGCCGGGACTAGCACAGATACGCAGTATTTT.

This clone appeared a single time. The V call is TRBV2, the J call TRBJ2-5, with 9 bases fitting TRBD2. Germline assignment: CDR1 SNHLY and CDR2 FYNNEI. Trimming at V came to 5 bases and at J to 4 bases, leaving 11 bases not matched to a gene. The CDR3 sequence is 16 residues long. CDR3 region: CASSSPLAGEAETQYF. The CDR3 DNA reads as TGTGCCAGCAGTTCCCCTTTAGCGGGAGAGGCAGAGACCCAGTACTTC.

The rearrangement joins TRBV6-5 to TRBJ2-1; D perhaps matches TRBD1 (5 bases). The CDR3 totals 13 residues. V lost 8 bases and J lost 0, with 8 bases in between. Germline CDR1 reads MNHEY; CDR2 reads SVGAGI. This chain's CDR3 is CASGDSSYNEQFF. CDR3 nucleotide sequence: TGTGCCAGCGGAGACAGCTCCTACAATGAGCAGTTCTTC.

The V gene is TRBV28, the J gene TRBJ2-1; D tentatively reads TRBD1 or TRBD2 (5 bases each). The CDR3 runs to 12 residues. Trimming removed 6 bases from V and 7 bases from J, with 10 bases in between. Germline-derived CDR1 and CDR2 are MDHEN and SYDVKM. The CDR3 DNA follows: TGTGCCAGCAGGTTTTGGGGGAATGAGCAGTTCTTC. This encodes CASRFWGNEQFF.

The chain couples TRBV6-1 to TRBJ2-1; 9 bases fit TRBD2. Germline lookup yields CDR1 MNHNS and CDR2 SASEGT. Germline trimming cut 3 bases from V and 8 bases from J; bases unmatched to any gene: 2. CDR3 size: 13 residues. The CDR3 bases are TGTGCCAGCAGTGATTGGACTAGCGATGAGCAGTTCTTC. The encoded protein is CASSDWTSDEQFF.

V is TRBV5-6 and J is TRBJ2-1; D is possibly TRBD2 (7 bases). CDR1 and CDR2 (germline): SGHDT, YYEEEE. Trimming shortened V by 0 bases and J by 10 bases, and 11 bases separated the two germline ends. The CDR3 runs to 13 residues. In DNA form, the CDR3 reads TGTGCCAGCAGCTTGGCCGGGGGGCGGGAGCAGTTCTTC. It encodes CASSLAGGREQFF.

This clone came up once. J is TRBJ2-7 and V is TRBV29-1; 9 bases fit TRBD1. Germline CDR1 reads SQVTM; CDR2 reads ANQGSEA. With V trimmed by 4 bases and J by 5 bases, 15 bases remained unmatched. This CDR3 is 16 amino acids long. The CDR3 sequence: CSVAGTGKGEADEQYF. CDR3 DNA sequence: TGCAGCGTTGCCGGGACAGGGAAGGGAGAGGCGGACGAGCAGTACTTC.

The CDR3 DNA reads as TGCAGCGTCCCCGGGGAGGGCCCGCCCGACTATGGCTACACCTTC. This codes for CSVPGEGPPDYGYTF. The J gene is TRBJ1-2, the V gene TRBV29-1; D remains ambiguous. Trimming pared 6 bases from V and 3 bases from J, leaving 20 bases between. This CDR3 is 15 amino acids long. Per the germline V gene, CDR1 is SQVTM and CDR2 is ANQGSEA.

The rearrangement joins TRBV4-1 to TRBJ2-3; 11 bases line up with TRBD2. Germline-derived CDR1 and CDR2 are MGHRA and YSYEKL. V shed 4 bases, J shed 4 bases, and the junction held 4 bases outside the gene matches. This CDR3 is 15 amino acids long. CDR3 residues: CASSPTSGSSDTQYF. The CDR3 nucleotides are TGCGCCAGCAGCCCTACTAGCGGGAGTTCAGATACGCAGTATTTT.

In this sample, this clone turned up once. The chain has TRBV13 and TRBJ2-3; D is unresolved. CDR1 and CDR2 (germline): PRHDT, FYEKMQ (reference sequence). V was cut by 3 bases and J by 3 bases, with 13 bases left in between. This CDR3 is 15 amino acids long. CDR3 region: CASSFGPIGTDTQYF. The CDR3 DNA sequence: TGTGCCAGCAGCTTTGGCCCGATAGGAACAGATACGCAGTATTTT.

This chain links TRBV28 with TRBJ2-2; weak D call: TRBD1 (5 bases). Per germline, CDR1 MDHEN and CDR2 SYDVKM. This CDR3 spans 14 amino acids. Trimming stripped 5 bases from V and 9 bases from J, with 16 bases between. The CDR3 coding sequence is TGTGCCAGCAGTCCGATCAGGGCCGTTCGGGAGCTGTTTTTT. It specifies CASSPIRAVRELFF.

This sequence joins TRBV27 and TRBJ1-4, with D possibly being TRBD1 (6 bases). Germline lookup yields CDR1 MNHEY and CDR2 SMNVEV (reference sequence). The CDR3 sequence is 14 residues long. Trimming stripped 5 bases from V and 8 bases from J, with 15 bases between. CDR3 residues: CASSEGRGFEKLFF. CDR3 nucleotide sequence: TGTGCCAGCAGTGAAGGCAGGGGATTCGAAAAACTGTTTTTT.

V usage is TRBV11-1 and J usage is TRBJ2-5, with no clear D. Germline CDR1 SGHAT, CDR2 FQDESV (reference sequence). V lost 4 bases and J 0 bases, leaving 21 bases between the germline ends. This CDR3 has 18 residues. DNA of the CDR3: TGTGCCAGCAGCTCTACCCTTTCGGCAGGAGCGTACCAAGAGACCCAGTACTTC. It is translated as CASSSTLSAGAYQETQYF.

The V gene is TRBV27, the J gene TRBJ1-2; D gene ambiguous. The ends were cut back, 2 bases at V and 4 bases at J, with 8 bases in the middle. The CDR3 runs 13 residues. CDR1 is MNHEY and CDR2 is SMNVEV in the germline V gene (reference sequence). The CDR3 DNA follows: TGTGCCAGCAGTTTAAAGGCTTTCTATGGCTACACCTTC. Protein product: CASSLKAFYGYTF.

V gene TRBV6-1 combines with J gene TRBJ1-2, with 8 bases fitting TRBD1. Trimming cost V 6 bases and J 7 bases; bases outside gene matches: 13. Germline V gene lookup returns CDR1 MNHNS and CDR2 SASEGT. The CDR3 covers 15 residues. CDR3: CASRRDLQGDVGYTF. The CDR3 bases are TGTGCCAGCAGGCGGGACCTACAGGGGGATGTTGGCTACACCTTC.

The chain couples TRBV6-5 to TRBJ2-7; D is perhaps TRBD1 or TRBD2 (5 bases each). The germline V and J ends were trimmed by 6 bases and 6 bases, with 15 bases remaining between them. Germline V gene lookup returns CDR1 MNHEY and CDR2 SVGAGI. The CDR3 has 13 residues. CDR3 region: CASSVGTAAEQYF. The CDR3 DNA sequence: TGTGCCAGCAGCGTCGGGACCGCCGCCGAGCAGTACTTC.

This sequence joins TRBV7-9 and TRBJ2-1; 8 bases map to TRBD2. The CDR3 sequence is 13 residues long. Germline CDR1 reads SEHNR; CDR2 reads FQNEAQ (reference sequence). The V and J ends lost 11 bases and 4 bases, in that order; junction bases with no gene match: 7. The CDR3 region has the DNA TGTGCCTTACTCGGGGGGGCATACAATGAGCAGTTCTTC. Its protein product is CALLGGAYNEQFF. Looking up the rest from reference TRBV7-9 and TRBJ2-1 gives the full variable domain: DTGVSQNPRHKITKRGQNVTFRCDPISEHNRLYWYRQTLGQGPEFLTYFQNEAQLEKSRLLSDRFSAERPKGSFSTLEIQRTEQGDSAMYLCALLGGAYNEQFFGPGTRLTVL.

The chain links TRBV27 to TRBJ2-1; D is possibly TRBD2 (6 bases). Germline lookup yields CDR1 MNHEY and CDR2 SMNVEV (reference sequence). The length of the CDR3 is 16 residues. Trimming removed 6 bases from V and 0 bases from J, with 15 bases in between. CDR3: CASSPSSSASYNEQFF. The CDR3 DNA reads as TGTGCCAGCAGCCCATCGTCTAGCGCCTCCTACAATGAGCAGTTCTTC.

The rearrangement uses TRBV2 and TRBJ2-3; D gene uncertain. The CDR3 consists of 13 residues. Trimming stripped 9 bases from V and 0 bases from J, with 10 bases between. Germline values: CDR1 SNHLY, CDR2 FYNNEI. The CDR3 sequence: CARTPESTDTQYF. CDR3 in DNA: TGTGCCAGGACCCCTGAGAGCACAGATACGCAGTATTTT.

The V and J genes are TRBV2 and TRBJ2-3; 10 bases are a match to TRBD2. The CDR3 covers 15 residues. Per germline, CDR1 SNHLY and CDR2 FYNNEI. Unmatched junction bases numbered 7, after V lost 6 bases and J lost 4 bases. The CDR3 reads CASRALAGAADTQYF. The DNA for the CDR3 is TGTGCCAGCAGAGCTCTAGCGGGAGCTGCAGATACGCAGTATTTT. Based on the CDR3 plus reference TRBV2 and TRBJ2-3, the full variable domain is EPEVTQTPSHQVTQMGQEVILRCVPISNHLYFYWYRQILGQKVEFLVSFYNNEISEKSEIFDDQFSVERPDGSNFTLKIRSTKLEDSAMYFCASRALAGAADTQYFGPGTRLTVL.

The rearrangement links TRBV7-9 to TRBJ2-3, with TRBD1 as a possible D gene (5 bases). The CDR3 has 13 amino acids. CDR1 SEHNR and CDR2 FQNEAQ come from the germline V gene (reference sequence). V was cut by 3 bases and J by 4 bases, with 8 bases left in between. The CDR3 DNA reads as TGTGCCAGCAGCTTTCAGGGTGCAGATACGCAGTATTTT. This codes for CASSFQGADTQYF.

This sequence joins TRBV7-2 and TRBJ2-7, with 10 nucleotides matching TRBD2. Trimming took 1 base from V and 8 from J; bases not matched to a gene: 11. CDR3 length: 16 residues. CDR1 SGHTA and CDR2 FQGNSA come from the germline V gene. The CDR3: CASSLGTSGALNQQYF. The DNA for the CDR3 is TGTGCCAGCAGCTTAGGCACTAGCGGGGCCCTTAACCAGCAGTACTTC.

The rearrangement joins TRBV27 to TRBJ2-2; D gene ambiguous. V was pared by 7 bases and J by 0 bases, with 3 bases between. The CDR3 has 12 residues. Per germline, CDR1 MNHEY and CDR2 SMNVEV (reference sequence). In DNA form, the CDR3 reads TGTGCCAGCAAGACGAACACCGGGGAGCTGTTTTTT. Amino acids: CASKTNTGELFF.

The chain joins TRBV10-1 to TRBJ2-1; D uncertain. CDR3 size: 14 residues. V was trimmed by 0 bases and J by 9 bases, leaving 12 bases between them. From germline, CDR1 is WNHNN and CDR2 SYGVQD (reference sequence). CDR3 sequence reads: CASSESIDRGEQFF. The CDR3 nucleotides read TGCGCCAGCAGTGAGTCGATCGATCGTGGTGAGCAGTTCTTC.

The chain carries TRBV29-1 and TRBJ2-7; TRBD1 aligns across 7 bases. Germline V CDR1 and CDR2: SQVTM, ANQGSEA. The length of the CDR3 is 10 residues. V lost 7 bases and J lost 7; bases outside the gene matches: 4. The CDR3 sequence: CSAQGEEQYF. DNA of the CDR3: TGCAGCGCCCAGGGGGAAGAGCAGTACTTC.

This chain joins TRBV7-8 and TRBJ1-1; maybe TRBD1 (6 bases). Trimming pared 5 bases from V and 2 bases from J, leaving 15 bases between. Germline V gives CDR1 SGHVS, CDR2 FQNEAQ. The CDR3 contains 15 residues. The CDR3: CASSPRTVTNTEAFF. The CDR3, as DNA: TGTGCCAGCAGCCCTCGGACAGTCACCAACACTGAAGCTTTCTTT.

This sequence joins TRBV6-5 and TRBJ2-7, with D uncertain. Germline V gives CDR1 MNHEY, CDR2 SVGAGI. This CDR3 region has 15 residues. Trimming removed 2 bases from V and 4 bases from J, with 15 bases in between. In DNA form, the CDR3 reads TGTGCCAGCAGTTACGGTAATAGTCCTATGTACGAGCAGTACTTC. Residues: CASSYGNSPMYEQYF.